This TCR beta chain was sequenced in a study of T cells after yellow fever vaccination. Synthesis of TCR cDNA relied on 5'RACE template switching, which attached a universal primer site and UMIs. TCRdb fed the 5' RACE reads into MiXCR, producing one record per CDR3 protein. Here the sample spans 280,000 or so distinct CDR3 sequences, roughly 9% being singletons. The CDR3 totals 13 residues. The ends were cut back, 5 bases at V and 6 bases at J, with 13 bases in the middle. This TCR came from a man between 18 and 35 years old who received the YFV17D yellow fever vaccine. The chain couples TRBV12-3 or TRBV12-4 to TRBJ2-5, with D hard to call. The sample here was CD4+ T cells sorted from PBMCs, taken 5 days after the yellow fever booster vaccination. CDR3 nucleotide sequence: TGTGCCAGCAGTCCGGTTTCCCCCCAGACCCAGTACTTC. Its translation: CASSPVSPQTQYF.